This T cell receptor (beta chain) was identified during a study of T cell repertoires in ileal Crohn's disease. Whole-study context: 30% to 40% were active smokers at surgery; median disease duration was around 7.9 years. Study-level points and caveats: Compared with non-smokers, active smokers at surgery showed more clonal expansions. Every patient over 26.8% clonality showed endoscopic recurrence.

Some clones are missing from TCRdb's copy, which holds only in-frame ones; the method was immunoSEQ multiplex PCR. The sample includes around 15,000 clones, just over 70% seen only once; the top ten take 5.3%. Judged by abundance, this clone is medium-sized. What it binds is not known. The CDR3 length is 14 residues. The germline gives CDR1 ENHRY, CDR2 SYGVKD. V shed 5 bases, J shed 1 base, and the junction held 1 base outside the gene matches. The chain employs TRBV10-3 and TRBJ1-1; TRBD1 matches 10 bases. The sequence was collected from an adult with Crohn's disease. The source material was ileal tissue. CDR3 sequence reads: CAISRDRGNTEAFF. CDR3 DNA sequence: TGTGCCATCAGTAGGGACAGGGGGAACACTGAAGCTTTCTTT.